The T cell receptor beta chain under discussion was sequenced for a study of T cell clones after liver transplantation. General observations from the study: Migration into the graft, not deletion, may explain lost graft donor-reactive T cells.

Clones were sequenced by immunoSEQ multiplex PCR, and TCRdb holds only the in-frame ones, with some missing. Of roughly 80,000 clones in the sample, about 82% were seen once. Germline assignment: CDR1 MNHEY and CDR2 SVGAGI. Trimming shortened V by 6 bases and J by 4 bases, and 13 bases separated the two germline ends. CDR3 size: 14 residues. On this clone itself: Its antigen is unidentified.

This receptor was obtained from a human patient who received a liver transplant. Some T cells may be graft donor cells. This chain joins TRBV6-5 and TRBJ1-5; maybe TRBD1 (5 bases). The specimen was CD4+ T cells from blood, collected around 45 months after liver transplant. DNA for the CDR3: TGTGCCAGCAGCCGAAACGGGGCTAATCAGCCCCAGCATTTT. Translation gives CASSRNGANQPQHF.